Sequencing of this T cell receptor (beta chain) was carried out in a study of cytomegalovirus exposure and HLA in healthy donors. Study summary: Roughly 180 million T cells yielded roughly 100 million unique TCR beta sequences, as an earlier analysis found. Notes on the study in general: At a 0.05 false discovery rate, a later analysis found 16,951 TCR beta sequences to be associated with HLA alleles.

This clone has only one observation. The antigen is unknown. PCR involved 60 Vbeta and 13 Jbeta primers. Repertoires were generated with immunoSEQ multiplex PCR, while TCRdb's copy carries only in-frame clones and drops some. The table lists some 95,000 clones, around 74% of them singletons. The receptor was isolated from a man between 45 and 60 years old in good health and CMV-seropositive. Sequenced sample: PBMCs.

CDR3 bases: TGTGCCAGCCGAGTTCTGGGGGAGGTTAATGAAAAACTGTTTTTT. Translated: CASRVLGEVNEKLFF. The J gene is TRBJ1-4, the V gene TRBV13, with D possibly TRBD1 on 5 matching bases. CDR1 is PRHDT and CDR2 is FYEKMQ in the germline V gene (reference sequence). There are 15 residues in the CDR3. V gave up 8 bases and J gave up 4 bases, with 17 bases separating them.